This note documents a single T cell receptor (beta chain) sequence. The clone's antigen remains unknown. Base qualities were left out, and no much larger clone turns up one base away. This sample is part of a study of blood T cell repertoires in COVID-19 (TCRdb year 2020). Regarding the complete study: Samples covering the acute and convalescent phases of COVID-19 were provided by collaborators in the United States, Italy and Spain. The material from the prospective study consisted of cDNA or gDNA derived from T cells, B-cell-depleted T cells, or PBMCs. The samples were drawn from the first 160 participants of the ongoing ImmuneRACE study and from 1,254 subjects provided by 6 global collaborators. The repertoires were released in a freely available public database meant as a resource for research on the immune response to SARS-CoV-2. The dataset comprised deeply sampled blood TCRbeta repertoires from subjects exposed to, actively infected with, or recovered from COVID-19. Where available, HLA class I and class II types were taken from metadata supplied by the sample provider and were not determined by assay-based typing. Nearly every sample came with metadata listing a de-identified subject ID, COVID-19 status, age in years and sex. Study-level results and caveats: The amount of clinical and demographic metadata varied by source and participant and was provided uncurated.

Participants in the prospective study were enrolled through a virtual design, were aged 18 to 89 years, and lived in roughly 24 United States geographic areas. Cohort assignment in the prospective study relied on participant-reported clinical history from a screening survey and a study questionnaire. Exposed participants had been in contact with someone with a PCR-confirmed or clinician-diagnosed COVID-19 case within 2 weeks of study entry. Mobile phlebotomists in the prospective study collected whole blood, serum and a nasopharyngeal or oropharyngeal swab from every participant. Participants in the prospective study had the option to provide additional blood draws and questionnaires over a roughly 2-month period. Before DNA extraction, blood samples from the prospective study were shipped at room temperature or frozen. The immunoSEQ Assay, a bias-controlled multiplex PCR, was used to amplify TCRbeta CDR3 regions from genomic DNA. Turning to the authors' computational methods: Nucleated cell counts per sample were estimated from amplification of reference gene primers within the assay. To quantify the absolute abundance of each unique TCRbeta CDR3 rearrangement, sequence reads were collapsed and filtered. For each sample, productive Simpson clonality was calculated as the square root of Simpson's diversity index over productive rearrangements. In TCRdb, the immuneACCESS table is reduced to in-frame sequences with V and J assigned. These tables do not hold every clone; where another copy was compared, an unresolved V gene accounts for under half, and the others remain unexplained. V, J and clone size are those of that table, while D and trimming were read from the DNA. This sample holds 150,000 to 200,000 clones; approximately 88% were observed only once. The top ten clonotypes cover around 5% of the sample.

The origin of this receptor is a man between 65 and 85 years old who had been exposed to COVID-19. The specimen sequenced was PBMCs or T cells enriched from blood (not recorded which).

The DNA reads as follows: TGTGCCAGCACATCCGGGACAGGGGACCTGTGGGGCCAAGAGACCCAGTACTTC. The resulting protein is CASTSGTGDLWGQETQYF. The rearranged segments are TRBV2 and TRBJ2-5; TRBD1 fits 10 bases in the junction. There are 18 amino acids in the CDR3, from cysteine to phenylalanine inclusive. CDR3 DNA is the only sequence kept; it has 54 bases, read in frame from the first base. The CDR1 and CDR2 encoded by the germline V gene are SNHLY and FYNNEI. Trimming leaves V shorter by 7 bases and J shorter by 1 base, with the junction holding 15 bases beyond the gene matches.